The rows below give T cell receptor beta chains drawn from one sample of a study of cytomegalovirus exposure and HLA in healthy donors. Clones were sequenced by immunoSEQ multiplex PCR, and TCRdb holds only the in-frame ones, with some missing. The sample includes about 130,000 clones, roughly nine tenths seen only once; the top ten take 0.95% to 1.5%. The sample consisted of PBMCs. These receptors were taken from a woman between 18 and 29 years old in good health and CMV-seronegative. Both conserved end residues are part of each CDR3.

>14|TRBJ1-5|TRBV2
CASSGQGTDQPQHF
>13|TRBJ1-1|TRBV18
CASSPPVLTKAFF
>15|TRBJ2-7|TRBV4-2
CASSQEWQGRYEQYF
>14|TRBJ2-5|TRBV5-1
CASRTKGAGETQYF
>14|TRBJ1-4|TRBV27
CASSEGATNEKLFF
>19|TRBJ2-1|TRBV11-2
CASSLIPRGFRSSYNEQFF
>17|TRBJ1-4|TRBV25-1
CASSEYEEQETNEKLFF
>18|TRBJ2-1|TRBV7-3
CASSLDGGVRLRGNEQFF
>15|TRBJ1-5|TRBV18
CASSPKGTTNQPQHF
>14|TRBJ2-7|TRBV9
CASSASGAAYEQYF
>15|TRBJ2-6|TRBV15
CATSPDRIGANVLTF
>15|TRBJ2-3|TRBV5-1
CASSTDRADTDTQYF
>14|TRBJ2-7|TRBV5-4
CASSLDSFGGEQYF
>15|TRBJ2-5|TRBV7-9
CASSLGYGYQETQYF
>14|TRBJ2-5|TRBV5-1
CASMVGLAPETQYF
>16|TRBJ2-3|TRBV9
CASSPRLAPPTDTQYF
>17|TRBJ2-5|TRBV27
CASSFKFAQGPPETQYF
>15|TRBJ2-1|TRBV2
CASGPTSGVYNEQFF
>14|TRBJ2-1|TRBV11-2
CASSKDRGMNEQFF
>15|TRBJ2-5|TRBV2
CASSGASGGVETQYF
>16|TRBJ1-6|TRBV10-2
CASSEIGTGGDSPLHF
>14|TRBJ1-4|TRBV6-5
CASSPQGIGEKLFF
>17|TRBJ2-1|TRBV2
CASSEAGTAGSYNEQFF
>15|TRBJ1-5|TRBV5-8
CASTARDRGNQPQHF
>16|TRBJ2-3|TRBV2
CASRWTSGGVTDTQYF
>18|TRBJ2-1|TRBV9
CASSVEIGVTSSYNEQFF
>13|TRBJ2-7|TRBV28
CASRTDQGYEQYF
>17|TRBJ1-5|TRBV12-5
CASGLVRQEYSNQPQHF
>14|TRBJ2-5|TRBV11-1
CASTASDFQETQYF
>18|TRBJ2-6|TRBV18
CASSPRTGTPSGANVLTF
>17|TRBJ2-2|TRBV29-1
CSVEDVRGLENTGELFF
>11|TRBJ2-1|TRBV2
CASSDDSLRFF
>18|TRBJ2-1|TRBV2
CASRARTSGGFSYNEQFF
>13|TRBJ1-1|TRBV5-4
CASSSGGSPEAFF
>17|TRBJ2-2|TRBV10-2
CASSESGDSAVSGELFF
>14|TRBJ2-7|TRBV19
CASSIDRGTYEQYF
>17|TRBJ2-5|TRBV2
CASKLAGGRIPLETQYF
>14|TRBJ1-6|TRBV19
CASRDRAVGSPLHF
>16|TRBJ2-7|TRBV7-6
CASSLGRGSLSYEQYF
>16|TRBJ2-7|TRBV6-1
CASSETGTGRSYEQYF
>13|TRBJ1-1|TRBV12-5
CASGLDRNTEAFF
>14|TRBJ2-5|TRBV7-6
CASSLRTSIQTQYF
>12|TRBJ1-2|TRBV7-2
CASSFRQYGYTF
>16|TRBJ2-3|TRBV7-9
CASSPWTSGGADTQYF
>13|TRBJ2-2|TRBV2
CASSALPRGELFF
>14|TRBJ2-1|TRBV7-7
CASSLGGVDNEQFF
>14|TRBJ1-4|TRBV2
CASRLGGTNEKLFF
>15|TRBJ1-2|TRBV2
CASSEQGQGTYGYTF
>16|TRBJ2-5|TRBV6-5
CASSYRTSGAQETQYF
>16|TRBJ2-3|TRBV11-2
CASSFYEAGRPDTQYF
>14|TRBJ2-7|TRBV7-7
CASSPLGAAYEQYF
>13|TRBJ2-7|TRBV5-6
CASSLTTGEEQYF
>14|TRBJ2-1|TRBV6-9
CADIRQGDYNEQFF
>15|TRBJ1-5|TRBV19
CASSYGGNSNQPQHF
>15|TRBJ1-5|TRBV5-1
CASSSDGRSNQPQHF